The 18 T cell receptor beta chains below all came from one sample that was sequenced in a study of Ad26.COV2.S vaccination and SARS-CoV-2 variants. Libraries were prepared by immunoSEQ multiplex PCR; TCRdb keeps only in-frame clonotypes and omits some of them. Counted here are about 350,000 clones, approximately 90% occurring once; the ten biggest clones make up 6.4%. Treatment noted: about 20 received Ad26.COV2.S at low or high dose, single or two shots; several received placebo; per-sample allocation not given. After the first vaccine or placebo injection, samples were drawn on day 63. Sequencing used peripheral blood, obtained in a trial of Ad26.COV2.S vaccine versus placebo. These receptors were obtained from a person aged 18-65 years who received the Ad26.COV2.S COVID-19 vaccine or a placebo.

The rearrangement links TRBV11-2 to TRBJ2-3; D is unclear. Trimming removed 1 base at V and 1 base at J, with 12 bases between. CDR3 length: 16 amino acids. Per germline, CDR1 SGHAT and CDR2 FQNNGV. CDR3: CASSLALGQRTDTQYF. The CDR3 bases are TGTGCCAGCAGCTTAGCCCTTGGGCAGCGCACAGATACGCAGTATTTT. The variable domain in full, completed from reference TRBV11-2 and TRBJ2-3, reads EAGVAQSPRYKIIEKRQSVAFWCNPISGHATLYWYQQILGQGPKLLIQFQNNGVVDDSQLPKDRFSAERLKGVDSTLKIQPAKLEDSAVYLCASSLALGQRTDTQYFGPGTRLTVL.

The chain is built from TRBV27 and TRBJ2-7; 7 bases match TRBD2. This CDR3 is 17 amino acids long. CDR1 is MNHEY, CDR2 SMNVEV, per germline (reference sequence). V lost 5 bases to trimming and J lost 4 bases; unmatched junction nucleotides: 17. In DNA form, the CDR3 reads TGTGCCAGCAGTAATAACCTCCCGGGACTATCCTATTACGAGCAGTACTTC. Translation: CASSNNLPGLSYYEQYF.

The CDR3 loop reads CASSYSDRGNTIYF. DNA for the CDR3: TGTGCCAGCAGTTACTCTGACAGGGGAAACACCATATATTTT. This rearrangement joins TRBV6-5 to TRBJ1-3; perhaps TRBD1 as D (6 bases). CDR1 and CDR2 (germline): MNHEY, SVGAGI. V was clipped by 0 bases and J by 4 bases, with 7 bases between them. The CDR3 sequence is 14 residues long.

The CDR3 sequence: CASSLRQGSYNEQFF. The CDR3 DNA is TGCGCCAGCAGTCTACGACAGGGGTCCTACAATGAGCAGTTCTTC. V gene TRBV5-1 combines with J gene TRBJ2-1; 8 bases align to TRBD1. The CDR3 totals 15 residues. Germline assignment: CDR1 SGHRS and CDR2 YFSETQ. After removal of 5 bases from V and 1 base from J, the junction contained 5 bases not matched to a gene.

V usage is TRBV21-1 and J usage is TRBJ1-5. TRBV21-1 is flagged as a pseudogene. The CDR3 spans 21 residues. The CDR3 loop is CASSKGFTGLQGPSSNQPQHF. For the CDR3, the DNA is TGTGCCAGCAGCAAAGGCTTTACCGGACTCCAAGGGCCCAGTAGCAATCAGCCCCAGCATTTT.

The CDR3 sequence is CASSRRQEGGYTF. The CDR3 DNA is TGTGCCAGCAGTCGCCGACAGGAGGGTGGCTACACCTTC. This sequence joins TRBV6-5 and TRBJ1-2; maybe TRBD1 (6 bases). V was shortened by 5 bases and J by 7 bases, with 14 bases between the two germline ends. The V gene's germline CDR1 is MNHEY and CDR2 SVGAGI. The CDR3 length is 13 residues.

The sample holds one count of this clone. The chain joins TRBV18 to TRBJ1-4; 9 bases line up with TRBD1. V lost 6 bases and J lost 5; bases outside the gene matches: 4. Germline V CDR1 and CDR2: KGHSH, LQKENI. The CDR3 sequence is 14 residues long. DNA for the CDR3: TGTGCCAGCTCCCGACAGGGGGGAAATGAAAAACTGTTTTTT. The encoded protein is CASSRQGGNEKLFF.

The J gene is TRBJ1-2, the V gene TRBV5-1, with 8 bases that match TRBD1. After removal of 2 bases from V and 4 bases from J, the junction contained 7 bases not matched to a gene. Germline lookup yields CDR1 SGHRS and CDR2 YFSETQ. The CDR3 loop spans 15 amino acids. The CDR3 here is CASSFSRTGSYGYTF. The DNA of the CDR3 is TGCGCCAGCAGCTTTTCCCGGACAGGGTCCTATGGCTACACCTTC.

This clone came up a few times. The junction departs from germline at one end; a sequencing error may be responsible. The chain is built from TRBV29-1 and TRBJ2-7; 14 bases match TRBD2. This CDR3 contains 14 residues. Germline V gene sequence: CDR1 SQVTM, CDR2 ANQGSEA. CDR3 in DNA: TGCAGCGTTGAAGAGCCGACTAGCGGGAGGGCCCCGTATTTC. Protein: CSVEEPTSGRAPYF.

This chain connects TRBV6-4 to TRBJ2-1; D perhaps matches TRBD1 (6 bases). Trimming pared 1 base from V and 10 bases from J, leaving 14 bases between. This CDR3 comprises 14 residues. CDR1 is MRHNA, CDR2 SNTAGT, per germline. Here the CDR3 reads CASSDWAGDQEQFF. CDR3 in DNA: TGTGCCAGCAGTGACTGGGCAGGGGACCAGGAGCAGTTCTTC.

The J gene is TRBJ1-1, the V gene TRBV6-5, with a possible D match to TRBD1 (5 bases). The CDR3 runs 11 residues. The germline gives CDR1 MNHEY, CDR2 SVGAGI. Trimming shortened V by 6 bases and J by 7 bases, and 9 bases separated the two germline ends. The CDR3 spells CASRGLGEAFF. Here the CDR3 DNA reads TGTGCCAGCAGGGGGCTTGGTGAAGCTTTCTTT.

This clone was counted a single time. This chain joins TRBV28 and TRBJ1-6; the D gene is possibly TRBD1 (6 bases). Germline CDR1 MDHEN, CDR2 SYDVKM. CDR3 length equals 15 residues. V dropped 6 bases and J dropped 10 bases, with 19 bases sitting between them. Here the CDR3 reads CASSGKTGSYSPLHF. CDR3 in DNA: TGTGCCAGCAGCGGTAAAACAGGGTCCTACTCACCCCTCCACTTT.

The chain is built from TRBV29-1 and TRBJ2-7; D might be TRBD1 or TRBD2, each matching 5 bases. This CDR3 is 15 amino acids long. From germline, CDR1 is SQVTM and CDR2 ANQGSEA. V lost 5 bases and J 7 bases, leaving 24 bases between the germline ends. DNA of the CDR3: TGCAGCGTTCGTCCTAGTGGGTGGGGGTTTGAAGAGCAGTACTTC. It is translated as CSVRPSGWGFEEQYF.

The gene calls are TRBV2 and TRBJ1-1; D unclear. V gave up 7 bases and J gave up 0 bases, with 6 bases separating them. There are 12 residues in the CDR3. Germline CDR1 SNHLY, CDR2 FYNNEI. The CDR3 DNA reads as TGTGCCAGCACCCCAGTGAACACTGAAGCTTTCTTT. Amino acids: CASTPVNTEAFF.

This clone was recorded a few times. J is TRBJ1-2 and V is TRBV7-9, with D possibly TRBD1 on 6 matching bases. In germline, CDR1 is SEHNR, CDR2 FQNEAQ (reference sequence). The V end lost 3 bases, the J end lost 6 bases, and 17 bases lay between the germline ends. The CDR3 runs to 15 residues. The CDR3 bases are TGTGCCAGCAGCTTGGAGACAGGACGTCATAATGGCTACACCTTC. It codes for CASSLETGRHNGYTF.

The rearrangement joins TRBV10-3 to TRBJ2-1; 9 bases are a match to TRBD2. The germline V gene encodes CDR1 ENHRY and CDR2 SYGVKD. The trim removed 8 bases at V and 3 bases at J, leaving 8 bases unmatched. The CDR3 contains 15 residues. In nucleotides, the CDR3 is TGTGCCATCGGGGCGGCGGGAGGGGGCTACAATGAGCAGTTCTTC. Translating it yields CAIGAAGGGYNEQFF.

This rearrangement joins TRBV5-1 to TRBJ2-5; possibly TRBD1 for D (6 bases). V was cut by 10 bases and J by 2 bases, with 15 bases left in between. The CDR3 totals 13 residues. In germline, CDR1 is SGHRS, CDR2 YFSETQ. The CDR3 DNA sequence: TGCGCCGCCAGGGGTAGCCCACAAGAGACCCAGTACTTC. The encoded protein is CAARGSPQETQYF.

V and J are TRBV3-1 (or the pseudogene TRBV3-2) and TRBJ2-3, with 8 bases that match TRBD2. J gave up 1 base and V 7 bases, and 4 bases lay outside the gene matches. CDR3 length equals 14 residues. Germline V gene data show CDR1 as LGHDT and CDR2 as YNNKEL (reference sequence). CDR3 region: CASTLLAGTDTQYF. CDR3 bases: TGTGCCAGCACCCTACTAGCGGGCACAGATACGCAGTATTTT.